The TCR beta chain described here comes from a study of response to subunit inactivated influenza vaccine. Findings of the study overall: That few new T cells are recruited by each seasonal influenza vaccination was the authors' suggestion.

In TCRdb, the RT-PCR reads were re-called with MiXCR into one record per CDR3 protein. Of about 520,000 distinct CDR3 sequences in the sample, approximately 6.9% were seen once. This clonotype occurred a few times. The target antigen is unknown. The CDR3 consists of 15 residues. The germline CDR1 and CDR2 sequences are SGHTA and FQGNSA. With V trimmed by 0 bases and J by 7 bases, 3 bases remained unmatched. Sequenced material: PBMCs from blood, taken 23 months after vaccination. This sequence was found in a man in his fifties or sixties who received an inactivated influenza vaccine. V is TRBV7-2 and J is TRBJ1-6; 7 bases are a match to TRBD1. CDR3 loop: CASSLAGTENSPLHF. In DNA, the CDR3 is TGTGCCAGCAGCTTAGCCGGGACAGAAAATTCACCCCTCCACTTT.